Sequencing of this T cell receptor beta chain was carried out in a study of HIV-infected children after antiretroviral therapy interruption. Whole-study context: EBV and CMV exposure was recorded in most children. Whole-study findings and limits: The Gini coefficient of naive CD4+ repertoires rose, returning to baseline by 3 years. Naive CD4+ sequences overlapped less between time points once interruption began.

RNA-based 3' RACE libraries used unique molecular identifiers. MiXCR, run by TCRdb on the 3' RACE reads, gives a single entry per CDR3 protein. The sample has 40,000 to 50,000 distinct CDR3 sequences; 4.3% are singletons. The table lists this clonotype with a few counts. As yet, its antigen is unknown. Germline CDR1 reads MGHDK; CDR2 reads SYGVNS. The CDR3 is 14 residues long. Trimming removed 7 bases at V and 4 bases at J, with 16 bases between. Treatment denoted: PENTA 11 planned treatment interruption arm or continuous ART arm. The chain couples TRBV25-1 to TRBJ1-2, with D maybe TRBD1 (5 bases). The receptor was isolated from a pool of human donors with HIV. The sample consisted of CD45RA+ CD4+ T cells from PBMCs, pooled from several time points, taken from a donor given antiretroviral therapy, either interrupted or continuous. The subset was: naive CD4+ CD45RA+ CD45RO- T cells. The CDR3 spells CASTPWDSVYGYTF. DNA for the CDR3: TGTGCCAGCACCCCATGGGACTCCGTCTATGGCTACACCTTC.